The 9 T cell receptor beta chains in this list originate from one sample, sequenced in a study of molecular identifiers for immune sequencing clone quantification. TCRdb itself ran the PCR reads through MiXCR, one entry per CDR3 protein. The data contain 62,000 or so distinct CDR3 sequences, roughly 18% of them singletons. Sequencing was performed on naive CD8+ T cells from blood, with Jurkat cell RNA spiked in. Subset in this sample: FACS-sorted CD8+CD4-CCR7+CD45RA+ naive T cells. The receptors shown here come from a human donor in good health. Some libraries in this study had Jurkat cell RNA spiked in.

This sequence joins TRBV7-9 and TRBJ2-7; D might be TRBD2 (7 bases). CDR3 length: 18 residues. CDR1 and CDR2 (germline): SEHNR, FQNEAQ (reference sequence). V was shortened by 1 base and J by 3 bases, with 22 bases between the two germline ends. CDR3 protein: CASSLERGRGLVIYEQYF. DNA of the CDR3: TGTGCCAGCAGCTTAGAGAGGGGGAGAGGACTAGTTATCTACGAGCAGTACTTC.

This clonotype has more than one count but fewer than ten. A clone one base away is much larger, so this may be a read error. The chain couples TRBV29-1 to TRBJ1-1, with unresolved D. The CDR3 consists of 14 residues. Germline CDR1 and CDR2: SQVTM and ANQGSEA. CDR3 sequence reads: CSVEILGSSEYASF. Written as DNA, the CDR3 is TGCAGCGTTGAAATACTGGGATCCAGCGAGTATGCTTCCTTT.

Ten or more counts support this clonotype. The V gene is TRBV19, the J gene TRBJ1-5; TRBD1 matches 7 bases. This CDR3 comprises 17 residues. Trimming at V came to 5 bases and at J to 5 bases, leaving 15 bases not matched to a gene. The germline CDR1 and CDR2 sequences are LNHDA and SQIVND (reference sequence). The CDR3 sequence is CASSSHVGTEIYQPQHF. CDR3 DNA: TGTGCCAGTAGTTCCCATGTCGGGACAGAAATTTATCAGCCCCAGCATTTT.

This clonotype was counted ten times or more. The chain employs TRBV7-9 and TRBJ2-3, with TRBD2 as a possible D gene (6 bases). Per germline, CDR1 SEHNR and CDR2 FQNEAQ (reference sequence). With 5 bases removed from V and 4 bases from J, the gap between germline ends came to 28 bases. The CDR3 totals 19 residues. The chain's CDR3 is CASSDPNPSRGKSSDTQYF. The CDR3 DNA is TGTGCCAGCAGCGATCCGAACCCCTCTCGCGGGAAGTCTTCAGATACGCAGTATTTT. Filled out from reference TRBV7-9 and TRBJ2-3, the complete variable domain reads DTGVSQNPRHKITKRGQNVTFRCDPISEHNRLYWYRQTLGQGPEFLTYFQNEAQLEKSRLLSDRFSAERPKGSFSTLEIQRTEQGDSAMYLCASSDPNPSRGKSSDTQYFGPGTRLTVL.

Concerning this clonotype: A much larger clone sits a single nucleotide away, making a read error possible. The gene calls are TRBV20-1 and TRBJ2-1, with D unclear. The length of the CDR3 is 12 residues. Germline lookup yields CDR1 DFQATT and CDR2 SNEGSKA (reference sequence). This chain's CDR3 is CSAREAYNEQLF. CDR3 DNA sequence: TGCAGTGCTAGGGAAGCCTACAATGAGCAGCTCTTC.

This clonotype occurred many times. The V call is TRBV10-3, the J call TRBJ2-2; D not certain. Germline CDR1 reads ENHRY; CDR2 reads SYGVKD. Trimming removed 0 bases from V and 7 bases from J, with 12 bases in between. The CDR3 extends over 15 amino acids. CDR3 sequence (DNA): TGTGCCATCAGTGAGTCTGGGGTCGTCAGCGGGGAGCTGTTTTTT. Protein sequence: CAISESGVVSGELFF.

This clonotype was counted many times. This chain uses TRBV15 with TRBJ2-5; a possible D gene is TRBD1 (5 bases). Trimming took 5 bases from V and 1 from J, leaving 14 bases between them. CDR1 is LNHNV, CDR2 YYDKDF, per germline (reference sequence). CDR3 size: 15 residues. CDR3 amino acids: CATSSRVLVQETQYF. The CDR3 DNA is TGTGCCACCAGCTCCAGGGTGCTCGTCCAAGAGACCCAGTACTTC.

To note about this clonotype: A much more abundant neighbour one base away suggests this may be a read error. This chain links TRBV27 with TRBJ2-7; 10 positions match TRBD1. Trimming took 4 bases from V and 5 from J; bases not matched to a gene: 8. In germline, CDR1 is MNHEY, CDR2 SMNVEV (reference sequence). This CDR3 spans 15 amino acids. CDR3 sequence: CASSSPGQGLHEQYF. In DNA, the CDR3 is TGTGCCAGCAGTTCCCCGGGACAGGGGCTCCACGAGCAGTACTTC.

This clonotype turned up a few times. A read error is possible here, since a much larger clone lies one base away. V gene TRBV7-9 combines with J gene TRBJ2-5, with D perhaps TRBD1 or TRBD2 (5 bases each). This CDR3 has 15 residues. With 5 bases removed from V and 4 bases from J, the gap between germline ends came to 17 bases. In germline, CDR1 is SEHNR, CDR2 FQNEAQ (reference sequence). DNA of the CDR3: TGTGCCAGCAGCCCCACCGGGACGACTGGAGAGACCCAGTACTTC. Translating gives CASSPTGTTGETQYF. Variable domain in full (rest from reference TRBV7-9 and TRBJ2-5): DTGVSQNPRHKITKRGQNVTFRCDPISEHNRLYWYRQTLGQGPEFLTYFQNEAQLEKSRLLSDRFSAERPKGSFSTLEIQRTEQGDSAMYLCASSPTGTTGETQYFGPGTRLLVL.